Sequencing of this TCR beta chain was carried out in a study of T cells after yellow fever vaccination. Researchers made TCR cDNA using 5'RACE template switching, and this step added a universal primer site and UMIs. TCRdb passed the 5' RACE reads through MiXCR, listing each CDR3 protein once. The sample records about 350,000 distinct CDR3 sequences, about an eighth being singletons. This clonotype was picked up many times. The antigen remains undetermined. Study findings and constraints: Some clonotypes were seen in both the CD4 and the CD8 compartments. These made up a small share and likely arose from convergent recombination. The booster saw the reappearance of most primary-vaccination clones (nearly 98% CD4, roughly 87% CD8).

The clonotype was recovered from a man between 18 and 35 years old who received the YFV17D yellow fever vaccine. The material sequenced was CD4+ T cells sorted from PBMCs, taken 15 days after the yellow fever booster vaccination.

The CDR3 protein is CASSLRTTNEKLFF. CDR3 coding DNA: TGTGCCAGCAGTTTACGTACAACTAATGAAAAACTGTTTTTT. The chain links TRBV12-3 or TRBV12-4 to TRBJ1-4; no clear D gene. V was shortened by 2 bases and J by 0 bases, with 4 bases between the two germline ends. The CDR3 sequence is 14 residues long.